These T cell receptor beta chains were read from a single sample in a study of cytomegalovirus exposure and HLA in healthy donors. The repertoire was sequenced with immunoSEQ multiplex PCR; TCRdb's copy has only in-frame clones and lacks some. The sample consists of about 55,000 clones, around 78% of them appearing once. Sequenced material: PBMCs. The receptors were gathered from a female donor in good health and CMV-seronegative. Both conserved end residues are trimmed from each CDR3. The size field is filled for only some rows; it gives once, few, many or a size class.

TRBV7-2	TRBJ1-2	.	ASSLVGTATYGYT
TRBV27	TRBJ1-1	.	ASSSNWDRSNTEAF
TRBV7-2	TRBJ1-2	.	ASSLAGDYGYT
TRBV7-2	TRBJ1-6	.	ASSLVIGVNSPLH
TRBV27	TRBJ1-2	few	ASSPPGQPYGYT
TRBV7-9	TRBJ1-6	.	ASSPKGGNGNSPLH
TRBV6-5	TRBJ2-7	once	ASSQGQAGEQY
TRBV7-3	TRBJ1-1	.	ASSAQGQLNTEAF
TRBV9	TRBJ2-3	.	ASSVGGGGAADTQY
TRBV5-1	TRBJ2-5	.	ASRREAGGQETQY
TRBV5-1	TRBJ2-7	.	ASSPDYYEQY
TRBV12-5	TRBJ2-3	.	ASGLGALVVGANTDTQY
TRBV7-9	TRBJ1-1	few	ASTQAGMNTEAF
TRBV27	TRBJ2-3	.	ASSNPGTGGNRDTQY
TRBV7-9	TRBJ1-1	few	ASSLHQGAPF
TRBV6-6	TRBJ1-1	few	ASRDSSISTEAF
TRBV4-1	TRBJ2-1	few	ASSQRTSGENNEQF
TRBV18	TRBJ2-7	.	ASSVTRDRAHEQY
TRBV6-1	TRBJ2-1	.	GGWFGGDYNEQF
TRBV7-9	TRBJ2-3	few	ASSFTSGGVRDTQY
TRBV11-2	TRBJ1-5	few	ASSLGPSQPQH
TRBV11-3	TRBJ1-1	few	ASSLGGFTEAF
TRBV27	TRBJ2-3	.	ASSPALYHTDTQY
TRBV7-2	TRBJ1-1	.	ASSLLQGNTEAF
TRBV15	TRBJ1-1	.	ATSFTDPYTEAF
TRBV4-2	TRBJ2-7	.	ASSQDMLLAGDYEQY
TRBV9	TRBJ1-5	.	ASSVTGNSNQPQH
TRBV29-1	TRBJ1-2	.	SVGGTLNRVSRGYT
TRBV20-1	TRBJ1-1	few	SASDRAEAF
TRBV27	TRBJ2-3	.	ASTIHSGSKQY
TRBV19	TRBJ2-2	.	ASSITVVTAAASGELF
TRBV7-3	TRBJ2-1	.	ASSSPGVASNEQF
TRBV9	TRBJ1-1	.	ASSPGQGRTSEAF
TRBV29-1	TRBJ2-3	.	SVDRAGGPNTQY
TRBV28	TRBJ1-1	.	ASSSTGARTEAF